This entry lists 18 T cell receptor beta chains sequenced from one sample in a study of T cell responses to AZD1222 COVID-19 vaccine. Profiling relied on immunoSEQ multiplex PCR, and the TCRdb table lists in-frame clones only, not all of them. The table includes some 150,000 clones, about 92% detected once. This sample comprised peripheral blood, obtained on day 0 of MenACWY control vaccination. The receptors come from an adult in good health.

This clone was recorded once. The chain combines TRBV27 with TRBJ2-2, with D perhaps TRBD1 or TRBD2 (5 bases each). This CDR3 has 13 amino acids. Germline lookup yields CDR1 MNHEY and CDR2 SMNVEV (reference sequence). V was cut by 10 bases and J by 1 base, with 10 bases left in between. CDR3 in amino acids: CANGTVNTGELFF. The CDR3 DNA is TGTGCCAACGGGACCGTGAACACCGGGGAGCTGTTTTTT.

The chain recombines TRBV19 with TRBJ1-2; 9 bases agree with TRBD1. The germline CDR1 and CDR2 sequences are LNHDA and SQIVND (reference sequence). This CDR3 has 13 residues. Unmatched junction bases numbered 3, after V lost 5 bases and J lost 5 bases. CDR3 coding DNA: TGTGCCAGTAGTCGACAGGGGGGGTATGGCTACACCTTC. Translated: CASSRQGGYGYTF.

The rearrangement uses TRBV14 and TRBJ2-3; unclear D gene. CDR1 is SGHDN, CDR2 FVKESK, per germline. The CDR3 has 14 amino acids. Trimming removed 10 bases from V and 1 base from J, with 15 bases in between. The DNA for the CDR3 is TGTGCCAACAGTTGGGTTGAGTGCACAGATACGCAGTATTTT. It codes for CANSWVECTDTQYF.

The CDR3 protein is CASSYSGGAGQPQHF. The CDR3 DNA reads as TGTGCCAGCAGTTACTCGGGGGGCGCAGGTCAGCCCCAGCATTTT. V usage is TRBV6-5 and J usage is TRBJ1-5; D is perhaps TRBD1 (6 bases). Germline CDR1 is MNHEY and CDR2 is SVGAGI. This CDR3 has 15 amino acids. V was pared by 0 bases and J by 6 bases, with 12 bases between.

The rearrangement uses TRBV7-9 and TRBJ2-7, with D perhaps TRBD2 (5 bases). The V end lost 1 base, the J end lost 11 bases, and 12 bases lay between the germline ends. Germline assignment: CDR1 SEHNR and CDR2 FQNEAQ (reference sequence). This CDR3 is 12 amino acids long. The CDR3, as DNA: TGTGCCAGCAGCTTAGATCCGACGAGGGAGTACTTC. It specifies CASSLDPTREYF.

The gene calls are TRBV4-1 and TRBJ2-1, with TRBD2 as a possible D gene (5 bases). CDR3 length equals 14 residues. Looked up from germline, CDR1 is MGHRA and CDR2 is YSYEKL. Between the trimmed V and J ends, which lost 3 bases and 0 bases, there was a span of 6 bases. The CDR3 spells CASSQAGSYNEQFF. The CDR3 nucleotides read TGCGCCAGCAGCCAGGCGGGCTCCTACAATGAGCAGTTCTTC.

In its sample, this clone was seen many times. The rearrangement links TRBV11-3 to TRBJ2-7, with a possible D match to TRBD2 (6 bases). This CDR3 comprises 14 residues. Germline CDR1 and CDR2: SGHNT and YENEEA. Deletions cut 3 bases from V and 5 bases from J, with 14 bases between. The CDR3 nucleotides read TGTGCCAGCAGCTTGGGGGGAGAGGGCGACGAGCAGTACTTC. This translates into CASSLGGEGDEQYF.

V gene TRBV29-1 combines with J gene TRBJ2-1, with 7 bases identical to TRBD1. The J segment lost 5 bases and the V segment lost 6 bases, leaving 7 bases of the junction unmatched. Germline V gene sequence: CDR1 SQVTM, CDR2 ANQGSEA. The CDR3 sequence is 13 residues long. In DNA form, the CDR3 reads TGCAGCGTGACCGGGACAGTTCACAATGAGCAGTTCTTC. Residues: CSVTGTVHNEQFF.

The V call is TRBV5-1, the J call TRBJ2-2, with TRBD1 matching over 8 bases. The CDR3 is made up of 17 amino acids. V gave up 3 bases and J gave up 0 bases; unmatched junction bases: 7. CDR1 SGHRS and CDR2 YFSETQ come from the germline V gene. The CDR3 DNA follows: TGCGCCAGCAGCTCTCCGACAGGGGTGACGAACACCGGGGAGCTGTTTTTT. It is translated as CASSSPTGVTNTGELFF.

V and J are TRBV18 and TRBJ1-1; no clear D gene. Trimming shortened V by 3 bases and J by 4 bases, and 15 bases separated the two germline ends. This CDR3 spans 15 amino acids. Germline CDR1 and CDR2: KGHSH and LQKENI. Written as DNA, the CDR3 is TGTGCCAGCTCACCCGAATATAGTAGTGGCACTGAAGCTTTCTTT. It is translated as CASSPEYSSGTEAFF.

V is TRBV5-1 and J is TRBJ2-1; D may be TRBD1 (5 bases). This CDR3 contains 15 residues. The ends were cut back, 3 bases at V and 7 bases at J, with 17 bases in the middle. Germline CDR1 is SGHRS and CDR2 is YFSETQ. The CDR3 sequence is CASSSRQLQTNEQFF. CDR3 nucleotides: TGCGCCAGCAGCTCCCGACAGCTACAAACGAATGAGCAGTTCTTC.

The rearrangement joins TRBV29-1 to TRBJ1-2; 8 bases are a match to TRBD1. Germline V gene sequence: CDR1 SQVTM, CDR2 ANQGSEA. CDR3 length equals 12 residues. J gave up 12 bases and V 4 bases, and 10 bases lay outside the gene matches. As DNA, the CDR3 is TGCAGCGTTGGCTGGCAGGGGGCGCGGAACACCTTC. This sequence encodes CSVGWQGARNTF.

This chain links TRBV30 with TRBJ2-2; D possibly corresponds to TRBD2 (5 bases). Germline V gene sequence: CDR1 GTSNPN, CDR2 SVGIG (reference sequence). Deletions cut 5 bases from V and 0 bases from J, with 7 bases between. CDR3 size: 13 residues. The CDR3 reads CAWSGANTGELFF. CDR3 sequence (DNA): TGTGCCTGGTCCGGGGCGAACACCGGGGAGCTGTTTTTT. The variable domain in full, with the rest retrieved from reference TRBV30 and TRBJ2-2, is SQTIHQWPATLVQPVGSPLSLECTVEGTSNPNLYWYRQAAGRGLQLLFYSVGIGQISSEVPQNLSASRPQDRQFILSSKKLLLSDSGFYLCAWSGANTGELFFGEGSRLTVL.

This clone has a single count. The V gene is TRBV7-2, the J gene TRBJ1-4; D may be TRBD1 (5 bases). The CDR3 is 14 residues long. Between the trimmed V and J ends, which lost 5 bases and 2 bases, there was a span of 9 bases. The germline V gene encodes CDR1 SGHTA and CDR2 FQGNSA. This chain's CDR3 is CASSARQTNEKLFF. CDR3 bases: TGTGCCAGCAGCGCCCGACAGACTAATGAAAAACTGTTTTTT.

The CDR3 loop reads CASSLSGGETQYF. The CDR3, as DNA: TGTGCCAGCAGTTTATCCGGGGGGGAGACCCAGTACTTC. The chain couples TRBV12-3 or TRBV12-4 to TRBJ2-5, with TRBD2 matching over 7 bases. This CDR3 region has 13 residues. V lost 2 bases to trimming and J lost 5 bases; unmatched junction nucleotides: 2.

The chain links TRBV14 to TRBJ1-1, with D possibly being TRBD1 (5 bases). Trimming removed 4 bases from V and 3 bases from J, with 9 bases in between. Germline CDR1 SGHDN, CDR2 FVKESK. This CDR3 spans 13 amino acids. CDR3 nucleotide sequence: TGTGCCAGCAGCCTAGGGACTTACACTGAAGCTTTCTTT. It yields the protein CASSLGTYTEAFF.

The rearrangement joins TRBV29-1 to TRBJ2-3, with D tentatively TRBD2 (6 bases). The CDR3 is 16 residues long. Per germline, CDR1 SQVTM and CDR2 ANQGSEA. The V gene lost 3 bases and the J gene lost 2 bases, with 18 bases spanning the gap. In nucleotides, the CDR3 is TGCAGCGTTGACCCTGGAGAGGGAGGCCCCACAGATACGCAGTATTTT. Its protein is CSVDPGEGGPTDTQYF.

J is TRBJ2-5 and V is TRBV28, with D tentatively TRBD1 (6 bases). V lost 6 bases and J 3 bases, leaving 23 bases between the germline ends. CDR3 length: 17 amino acids. Germline V gene data show CDR1 as MDHEN and CDR2 as SYDVKM. The CDR3 bases are TGTGCCAGCAGCCTTATTAGGACAGACCAATCCGAAGAGACCCAGTACTTC. Protein product: CASSLIRTDQSEETQYF.